The rows below give T cell receptor beta chains drawn from one sample of a study of shared clonotypes between healthy human individuals. Libraries were prepared by immunoSEQ multiplex PCR; TCRdb keeps only in-frame clonotypes and omits some of them. The repertoire consists of around 600,000 clones, with around 96% occurring once and the leading ten covering 0.11%. Source material: naive CD8+ T cells sorted from blood. The receptors here all came from a woman aged 25 to 39 in good health. Both conserved end residues are part of each CDR3. The order of the fields is J gene, clone size, D gene, V gene, CDR3 DNA, CDR3 protein. The D gene is left open where the match is weak. Clone size is stated in some rows and not others, as once, few, many or a class when expanded.

J gene: TRBJ2-3; clone size: once; D gene: -; V gene: TRBV7-9; CDR3 DNA: TGTGCCAGCAGCTTAGAAGGGGTTACGCAGTATTTT; CDR3 protein: CASSLEGVTQYF
J gene: TRBJ1-5; clone size: -; D gene: -; V gene: TRBV28; CDR3 DNA: TGTGCCAGCAGTTTTGGGCAGCCCCAGCATTTT; CDR3 protein: CASSFGQPQHF
J gene: TRBJ2-6; clone size: -; D gene: -; V gene: TRBV27; CDR3 DNA: TGTGCCAGCAGAAGTCCTCTGGCAGGGGCCAACGTCCTGACTTTC; CDR3 protein: CASRSPLAGANVLTF
J gene: TRBJ2-1; clone size: -; D gene: TRBD2; V gene: TRBV9; CDR3 DNA: TGTGCCAGCAGCGTAGGTGGCGGGAGCTCCTTGGAGCAGTTCTTC; CDR3 protein: CASSVGGGSSLEQFF
J gene: TRBJ2-1; clone size: -; D gene: TRBD1; V gene: TRBV25-1; CDR3 DNA: TGTGCCAGCAGTAATTCAGGGGGCTGGCGGAATGAGCAGTTCTTC; CDR3 protein: CASSNSGGWRNEQFF
J gene: TRBJ2-1; clone size: -; D gene: -; V gene: TRBV11-2; CDR3 DNA: TGTGCCAGCAAAGGCCTCGAGCAGTTCTTC; CDR3 protein: CASKGLEQFF
J gene: TRBJ2-3; clone size: -; D gene: TRBD1; V gene: TRBV7-3; CDR3 DNA: TGTGCCAGCAGCTTTCAGGGGGCGGGTGGGACAGATACGCAGTATTTT; CDR3 protein: CASSFQGAGGTDTQYF
J gene: TRBJ1-1; clone size: -; D gene: -; V gene: TRBV19; CDR3 DNA: TGTGCCAGTACGGGGGGATTATTGGGCACTGAAGCTTTCTTT; CDR3 protein: CASTGGLLGTEAFF
J gene: TRBJ2-7; clone size: -; D gene: -; V gene: TRBV7-9; CDR3 DNA: TGTGCCAGCAGCCGGCCGGGGGAGCAGTACTTC; CDR3 protein: CASSRPGEQYF
J gene: TRBJ1-1; clone size: -; D gene: -; V gene: TRBV19; CDR3 DNA: TGTGCCAGTAGTATACAGCGGGAAGCTTTCTTT; CDR3 protein: CASSIQREAFF
J gene: TRBJ2-1; clone size: -; D gene: -; V gene: TRBV7-9; CDR3 DNA: TGTGCCAGCAGCTTAGAAATGAGCTCCTACAATGAGCAGTTCTTC; CDR3 protein: CASSLEMSSYNEQFF
J gene: TRBJ2-7; clone size: -; D gene: -; V gene: TRBV7-9; CDR3 DNA: TGTGCCAGCAGCTCCGCTATGGACATAAGCCGTCGGTACTTC; CDR3 protein: CASSSAMDISRRYF
J gene: TRBJ2-7; clone size: -; D gene: TRBD1; V gene: TRBV7-2; CDR3 DNA: TGTGCCAGCAGCTTAGACGTTTCCAGGACAGGACACTACGAGCAGTACTTC; CDR3 protein: CASSLDVSRTGHYEQYF
J gene: TRBJ1-3; clone size: once; D gene: -; V gene: TRBV2; CDR3 DNA: TGTGCCAGCAGTGAAGGCCAGATCTCTGGAAACACCATATATTTT; CDR3 protein: CASSEGQISGNTIYF
J gene: TRBJ2-7; clone size: -; D gene: -; V gene: TRBV4-1; CDR3 DNA: TGCGCCAGCAGCCCCACCATCACAGCGTACGAGCAGTACTTC; CDR3 protein: CASSPTITAYEQYF
J gene: TRBJ2-2; clone size: -; D gene: TRBD2; V gene: TRBV30; CDR3 DNA: TGTGCCTGGCAGGTAGACAAGCGGGAGCGTGACGGGGAGCTGTTTTTT; CDR3 protein: CAWQVDKRERDGELFF
J gene: TRBJ1-3; clone size: -; D gene: -; V gene: TRBV7-9; CDR3 DNA: TGTGCCAGCAGCACCACCAACCCGGGGGTGTCTGGAAACACCATATATTTT; CDR3 protein: CASSTTNPGVSGNTIYF
J gene: TRBJ1-2; clone size: -; D gene: -; V gene: TRBV7-8; CDR3 DNA: TGTGCCAGCAATCGGGACTTCTCTAACTATGGCTACACCTTC; CDR3 protein: CASNRDFSNYGYTF
J gene: TRBJ1-2; clone size: -; D gene: -; V gene: TRBV27; CDR3 DNA: TGTGCCAGCAGTCCGACATCCGCGGGGATCTATGGCTACACCTTC; CDR3 protein: CASSPTSAGIYGYTF
J gene: TRBJ2-7; clone size: -; D gene: -; V gene: TRBV5-5; CDR3 DNA: TGTGCCAGCAGCTTGTCCTGGGGCCACGAGCAGTACTTC; CDR3 protein: CASSLSWGHEQYF
J gene: TRBJ1-2; clone size: few; D gene: -; V gene: TRBV9; CDR3 DNA: TGTGCCAGCAGCCCCGGCGGACAGAACTATGGCTACACCTTC; CDR3 protein: CASSPGGQNYGYTF
J gene: TRBJ1-2; clone size: -; D gene: TRBD1; V gene: TRBV27; CDR3 DNA: TGTGCCAGCAGACCTGCCGGGACAGCTTATGGCTACACCTTC; CDR3 protein: CASRPAGTAYGYTF
J gene: TRBJ2-7; clone size: -; D gene: TRBD1; V gene: TRBV27; CDR3 DNA: TGTGCCAGCCGACCGGGACAGGGCGCCGTCGAGCAGTACTTC; CDR3 protein: CASRPGQGAVEQYF
J gene: TRBJ1-1; clone size: -; D gene: TRBD1; V gene: TRBV6-1; CDR3 DNA: TGTGCCAGCAGAACAGGGGGCACTGAAGCTTTCTTT; CDR3 protein: CASRTGGTEAFF
J gene: TRBJ2-1; clone size: -; D gene: -; V gene: TRBV28; CDR3 DNA: TGTGCCAGCAGCCCCTGGGCGACGGACTCCTACAATGAGCAGTTCTTC; CDR3 protein: CASSPWATDSYNEQFF
J gene: TRBJ2-1; clone size: few; D gene: -; V gene: TRBV5-1; CDR3 DNA: TGCGCCAGCAGCTTGTCAGGACCGTACAATGAGCAGTTCTTC; CDR3 protein: CASSLSGPYNEQFF
J gene: TRBJ2-7; clone size: -; D gene: TRBD1; V gene: TRBV11-2; CDR3 DNA: TGTGCCAGCAGCTTAAAGGGACAGGGTTTCCACGAGCAGTACTTC; CDR3 protein: CASSLKGQGFHEQYF
J gene: TRBJ2-7; clone size: -; D gene: TRBD1; V gene: TRBV27; CDR3 DNA: TGTGCCAGCAGTTTATCCGGGACAGACGAGCAGTACTTC; CDR3 protein: CASSLSGTDEQYF
J gene: TRBJ1-5; clone size: -; D gene: -; V gene: TRBV28; CDR3 DNA: TGTGCCAGCAGTCCCGGCAATCAGCCCCAGCATTTT; CDR3 protein: CASSPGNQPQHF
J gene: TRBJ2-3; clone size: -; D gene: TRBD2; V gene: TRBV7-9; CDR3 DNA: TGTGCCAGCAGCCCCGCGTGGGAGGGCCCCGCAGATACGCAGTATTTT; CDR3 protein: CASSPAWEGPADTQYF
J gene: TRBJ2-7; clone size: -; D gene: -; V gene: TRBV16; CDR3 DNA: TGTGCCACCTCCTTCGGGAGCTCCTACGAGCAGTACTTC; CDR3 protein: CATSFGSSYEQYF
J gene: TRBJ2-7; clone size: -; D gene: -; V gene: TRBV7-7; CDR3 DNA: TGTGCCAGCAGCCCTAACTCGCGTGCCTACGAGCAGTACTTC; CDR3 protein: CASSPNSRAYEQYF
J gene: TRBJ2-7; clone size: -; D gene: TRBD2; V gene: TRBV27; CDR3 DNA: TGTGCCAGCAGCCAAACCCCACCGGGAGCTAGCGGGAGGGCCAGTTACGAGCAGTACTTC; CDR3 protein: CASSQTPPGASGRASYEQYF
J gene: TRBJ2-7; clone size: -; D gene: -; V gene: TRBV27; CDR3 DNA: TGTGCCAGCAGCCACTATAGCGCCTCCTACGAGCAGTACTTC; CDR3 protein: CASSHYSASYEQYF
J gene: TRBJ1-2; clone size: -; D gene: -; V gene: TRBV4-1; CDR3 DNA: TGCGCCAGCAGCCAGAGGGCGGGGCCCTATGGCTACACCTTC; CDR3 protein: CASSQRAGPYGYTF
J gene: TRBJ2-1; clone size: once; D gene: -; V gene: TRBV7-6; CDR3 DNA: TGTGCCAGCAGCTTACCCGCCTGGGACGGAGACTCCTACAATGAGCAGTTCTTC; CDR3 protein: CASSLPAWDGDSYNEQFF
J gene: TRBJ2-1; clone size: -; D gene: -; V gene: TRBV27; CDR3 DNA: TGTGCCAGCAGTTTAGTCTCCCGTGGGGGGCCTATCAACAATGAGCAGTTCTTC; CDR3 protein: CASSLVSRGGPINNEQFF
J gene: TRBJ2-7; clone size: -; D gene: -; V gene: TRBV13; CDR3 DNA: TGTGCCAGCAGCTTAGGCCGCTCCTACGAGCAGTACTTC; CDR3 protein: CASSLGRSYEQYF
J gene: TRBJ2-3; clone size: -; D gene: -; V gene: TRBV11-1; CDR3 DNA: TGTGCCAGCAGCTTAGATAGAGGCCTCCCAGATACGCAGTATTTT; CDR3 protein: CASSLDRGLPDTQYF
J gene: TRBJ2-5; clone size: -; D gene: -; V gene: TRBV11-2; CDR3 DNA: TGTGCCAGCAGCTTCGCACAGTTGGGGCGAGAGACCCAGTACTTC; CDR3 protein: CASSFAQLGRETQYF
J gene: TRBJ2-4; clone size: -; D gene: -; V gene: TRBV15; CDR3 DNA: TGTGCCACCAGCGCCCACGCCGGGGATAAAAACATTCAGTACTTC; CDR3 protein: CATSAHAGDKNIQYF
J gene: TRBJ2-7; clone size: once; D gene: -; V gene: TRBV7-8; CDR3 DNA: TGTGCCAGCAGCAACTACGAGCAGTACTTC; CDR3 protein: CASSNYEQYF
J gene: TRBJ1-2; clone size: -; D gene: -; V gene: TRBV28; CDR3 DNA: TGTGCCAGCAGTTTGCGGGGAGGGCTTTATGGCTACACCTTC; CDR3 protein: CASSLRGGLYGYTF
J gene: TRBJ2-3; clone size: -; D gene: -; V gene: TRBV27; CDR3 DNA: TGTGCCAGTCAGACAGGTGGTAGCACAGATACGCAGTATTTT; CDR3 protein: CASQTGGSTDTQYF
J gene: TRBJ2-4; clone size: -; D gene: TRBD1; V gene: TRBV11-2; CDR3 DNA: TGTGCCAGCAGCTTAGACCCGGGGACAGGGATCAAAAACATTCAGTACTTC; CDR3 protein: CASSLDPGTGIKNIQYF
J gene: TRBJ1-1; clone size: -; D gene: -; V gene: TRBV5-1; CDR3 DNA: TGCGCCAGCAACGGTCGTGGGGGCACCTACACTGAAGCTTTCTTT; CDR3 protein: CASNGRGGTYTEAFF
J gene: TRBJ1-1; clone size: -; D gene: TRBD1; V gene: TRBV5-6; CDR3 DNA: TGTGCCAGCAGCGGTGGGACAGCTCTCCTCGAAGCTTTCTTT; CDR3 protein: CASSGGTALLEAFF
J gene: TRBJ2-7; clone size: -; D gene: TRBD2; V gene: TRBV27; CDR3 DNA: TGTGCCAGCGCCCACGGACTAGTCTACGAGCAGTACTTC; CDR3 protein: CASAHGLVYEQYF